This TCR beta chain was recovered during a study of cytomegalovirus exposure and HLA in healthy donors. Germline V gene data show CDR1 as LNHDA and CDR2 as SQIVND (reference sequence). The CDR3 totals 15 residues. V gave up 2 bases and J gave up 0 bases, with 8 bases separating them. Profiled with immunoSEQ multiplex PCR; TCRdb holds only in-frame clones, not every one. The sample holds about 140,000 clones, just over 90% seen once. Material: PBMCs. The genes are TRBV19 and TRBJ2-1, with D uncertain. This clonotype was sampled from a man between 18 and 35 years old in good health and CMV-seronegative. The chain's CDR3 is CASSIRLDSYNEQFF. In DNA, the CDR3 is TGTGCCAGTAGTATAAGGCTAGACTCCTACAATGAGCAGTTCTTC.